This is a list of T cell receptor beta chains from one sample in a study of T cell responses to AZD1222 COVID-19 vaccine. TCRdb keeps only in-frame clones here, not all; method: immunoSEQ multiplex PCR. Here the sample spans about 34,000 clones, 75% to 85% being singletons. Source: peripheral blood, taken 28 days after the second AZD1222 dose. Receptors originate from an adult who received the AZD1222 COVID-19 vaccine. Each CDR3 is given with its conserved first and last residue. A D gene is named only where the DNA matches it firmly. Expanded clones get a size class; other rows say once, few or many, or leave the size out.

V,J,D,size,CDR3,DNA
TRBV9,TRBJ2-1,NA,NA,CASSVSGRSSYNEQFF,TGTGCCAGCAGCGTATCGGGACGGAGCTCCTACAATGAGCAGTTCTTC
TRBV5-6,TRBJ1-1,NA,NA,CASSLRYSNTEAFF,TGTGCCAGCAGCTTGAGATACTCGAACACTGAAGCTTTCTTT
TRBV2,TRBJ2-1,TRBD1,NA,CANYVQGSSYNEQFF,TGTGCCAACTACGTACAGGGGAGCTCCTACAATGAGCAGTTCTTC
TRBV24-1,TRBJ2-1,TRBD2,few,CATSEAGTSGYNEQFF,TGTGCCACCAGTGAAGCCGGGACTAGCGGATACAATGAGCAGTTCTTC
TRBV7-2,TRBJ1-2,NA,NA,CASSLDRSGWGYTF,TGTGCCAGCAGCTTAGATCGGTCGGGGTGGGGCTACACCTTC
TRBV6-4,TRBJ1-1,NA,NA,CASSAESNTEAFF,TGTGCCAGCAGTGCAGAAAGTAACACTGAAGCTTTCTTT
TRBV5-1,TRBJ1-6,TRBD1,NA,CASSPGQGLGSPLHF,TGCGCCAGCAGCCCCGGACAGGGCTTGGGTTCACCCCTCCACTTT
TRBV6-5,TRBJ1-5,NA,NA,CASRDSFPHNQPQHF,TGTGCCAGCAGGGATTCCTTCCCCCACAATCAGCCCCAGCATTTT
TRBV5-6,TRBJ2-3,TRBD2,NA,CASSFRPSGSTDTQYF,TGTGCCAGCAGCTTTCGTCCTAGCGGGAGCACAGATACGCAGTATTTT
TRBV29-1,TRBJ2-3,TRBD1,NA,CSSLDRVTDTQYF,TGCAGCTCCCTGGACAGGGTTACAGATACGCAGTATTTT
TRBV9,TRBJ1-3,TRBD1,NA,CASSPTTGAGGNTIYF,TGTGCCAGCAGCCCTACGACAGGGGCCGGTGGAAACACCATATATTTT
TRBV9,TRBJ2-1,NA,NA,CASSVQGNEQFF,TGTGCCAGCAGCGTCCAGGGGAACGAGCAGTTCTTC
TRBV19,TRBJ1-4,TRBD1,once,CASSTWGQGPEKLFF,TGTGCCAGTAGTACCTGGGGACAGGGACCCGAAAAACTGTTTTTT
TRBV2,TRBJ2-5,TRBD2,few,CASSGGSGGGEQETQYF,TGTGCCAGCAGTGGTGGTAGCGGGGGTGGAGAGCAAGAGACCCAGTACTTC
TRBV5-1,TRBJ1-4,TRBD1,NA,CASSWGQGGPNEKLFF,TGCGCCAGCAGCTGGGGACAGGGCGGGCCTAATGAAAAACTGTTTTTT
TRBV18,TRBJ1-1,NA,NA,CASSPQAAEQQRAF,TGTGCCAGCTCACCACAAGCGGCTGAACAGCAGCGCGCCTTT
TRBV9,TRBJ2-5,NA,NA,CASSAFQGRGETQYF,TGTGCCAGCAGCGCATTTCAGGGGCGCGGGGAGACCCAGTACTTC
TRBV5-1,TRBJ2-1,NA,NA,CASSKDSPTYNEQFF,TGCGCCAGCAGCAAGGACTCGCCCACCTACAATGAGCAGTTCTTC
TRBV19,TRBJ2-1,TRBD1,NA,CASSIDPGQAVIYEQFF,TGTGCCAGTAGTATCGACCCGGGACAGGCAGTCATATATGAGCAGTTCTTC
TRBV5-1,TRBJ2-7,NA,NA,CASSPTTHSSYEQYF,TGCGCCAGCAGCCCCACCACCCACAGCTCCTACGAGCAGTACTTC
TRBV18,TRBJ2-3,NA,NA,CASSPPATDTQYF,TGTGCCAGCTCACCACCGGCAACAGATACGCAGTATTTT
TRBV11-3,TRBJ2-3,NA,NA,CASSLAPGAGLDTQYF,TGTGCCAGCAGCTTAGCTCCGGGGGCTGGATTAGATACGCAGTATTTT
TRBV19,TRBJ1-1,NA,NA,CASAVTGRAFF,TGTGCCAGTGCTGTTACAGGGCGAGCTTTCTTT
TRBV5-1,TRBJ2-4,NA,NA,CASSSGALQYF,TGCGCCAGCAGCTCGGGGGCCCTTCAGTACTTC
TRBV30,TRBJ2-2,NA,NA,CAWSPRLAGELFF,TGTGCCTGGAGTCCCAGACTAGCCGGGGAGCTGTTTTTT
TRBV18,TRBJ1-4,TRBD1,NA,CASSPWAGGVNEKLFF,TGTGCCAGCTCACCATGGGCAGGGGGCGTTAATGAAAAACTGTTTTTT
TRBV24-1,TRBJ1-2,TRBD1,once,CATSDKGAYGYTF,TGTGCCACCAGTGATAAGGGGGCCTATGGCTACACCTTC
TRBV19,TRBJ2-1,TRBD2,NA,CASSPTTSGGPWNEQFF,TGTGCCAGTAGTCCAACGACTAGCGGGGGCCCCTGGAATGAGCAGTTCTTC
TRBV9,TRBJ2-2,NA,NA,CASSAPGELFF,TGTGCCAGCAGCGCCCCCGGGGAGCTGTTTTTT
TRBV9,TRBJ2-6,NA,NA,CASSSVYRAGANVLTF,TGTGCCAGCAGCTCAGTCTACAGGGCTGGGGCCAACGTCCTGACTTTC
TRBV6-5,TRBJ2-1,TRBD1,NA,CASRKPGQGYNEQFF,TGTGCCAGCAGAAAACCGGGACAGGGATACAATGAGCAGTTCTTC
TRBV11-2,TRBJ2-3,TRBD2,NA,CASSSPASGIHFTDTQYF,TGTGCCAGCAGCTCCCCGGCTAGCGGGATCCATTTCACAGATACGCAGTATTTT
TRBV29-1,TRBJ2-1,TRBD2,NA,CSVARGSGGKNEQFF,TGCAGCGTTGCCCGGGGTAGCGGGGGGAAGAATGAGCAGTTCTTC
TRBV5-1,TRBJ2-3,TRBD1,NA,CASSPGQVTDTQYF,TGCGCCAGCAGCCCCGGACAGGTCACAGATACGCAGTATTTT
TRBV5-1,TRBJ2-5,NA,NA,CASSLAGGLQETQYF,TGCGCCAGCAGCTTGGCGGGGGGCCTCCAAGAGACCCAGTACTTC
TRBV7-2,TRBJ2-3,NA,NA,CASSLVGGQADTQYF,TGTGCCAGCAGCTTAGTGGGGGGGCAGGCAGATACGCAGTATTTT
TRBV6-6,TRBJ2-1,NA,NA,CASSDRAYNEQFF,TGTGCCAGCAGTGATCGAGCCTACAATGAGCAGTTCTTC
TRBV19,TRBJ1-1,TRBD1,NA,CASTLGQDNTEAFF,TGTGCCAGTACCCTGGGACAGGACAACACTGAAGCTTTCTTT
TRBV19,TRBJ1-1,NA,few,CASSIEIGSRAEAFF,TGTGCCAGTAGTATAGAAATCGGGTCCAGAGCTGAAGCTTTCTTT
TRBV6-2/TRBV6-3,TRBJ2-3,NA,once,CASSYGGSTDTQYF,TGTGCCAGCAGTTACGGCGGGAGCACAGATACGCAGTATTTT
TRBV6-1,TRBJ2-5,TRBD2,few,CASSKGTGLAVYQETQYF,TGTGCCAGCAGTAAAGGAACGGGACTAGCGGTGTACCAAGAGACCCAGTACTTC
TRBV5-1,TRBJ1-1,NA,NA,CASSLTGSGNTEAFF,TGCGCCAGCAGCTTAACAGGGTCGGGAAACACTGAAGCTTTCTTT
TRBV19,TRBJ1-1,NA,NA,CASSIGGQSEAFF,TGTGCCAGTAGTATCGGGGGGCAAAGCGAAGCTTTCTTT
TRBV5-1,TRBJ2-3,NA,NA,CASSLGGTIKADTQYF,TGCGCCAGCAGCTTGGGCGGAACTATCAAGGCAGATACGCAGTATTTT
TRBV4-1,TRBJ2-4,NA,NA,CASSQGGAAKNIQYF,TGCGCCAGCAGCCAAGGGGGGGCAGCCAAAAACATTCAGTACTTC
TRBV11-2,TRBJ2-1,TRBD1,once,CASSLEIGTEFF,TGTGCCAGCAGCTTAGAGATTGGGACAGAGTTCTTC
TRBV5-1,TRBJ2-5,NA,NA,CASSSRGLQETQYF,TGCGCCAGCAGCTCGCGAGGACTGCAAGAGACCCAGTACTTC
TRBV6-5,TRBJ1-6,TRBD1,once,CASSYTPGQSNSPLHF,TGTGCCAGCAGTTACACACCGGGACAGAGTAATTCACCCCTCCACTTT
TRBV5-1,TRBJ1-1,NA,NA,CASSLVTGATEAFF,TGCGCCAGCAGCTTGGTTACGGGGGCGACTGAAGCTTTCTTT